This T cell receptor beta chain came from a study of OX40 agonist ivuxolimab in advanced cancers. The overall study: An anti-OX40 (CD134) antibody with agonistic activity, ivuxolimab, was administered to patients. Study-level findings and limits: Normalized T-cell clonal expansion was also low in some nonresponders. Within 6 weeks, CD4+ and CD8+ blood T cells expanded clonally at 0.1 to 3.0 mg/kg.

The V gene's germline CDR1 is SQVTM and CDR2 ANQGSEA. V shed 0 bases and J 3 bases; nucleotides not matched to a gene: 2. The CDR3 has 14 amino acids. The assay was immunoSEQ multiplex PCR, and TCRdb's table has in-frame clones only and misses some. The data contain 65,000 to 75,000 clones, 85% of them singletons. In its sample, this clone was seen a few times. Its antigen is still unknown. At cycle 4 day 1, cycle 7 day 1, and baseline, blood was sampled. This sequence was found in an adult with an advanced solid tumor such as melanoma, head and neck, liver or kidney cancer. The V gene is TRBV29-1, the J gene TRBJ2-1; TRBD1 matches 7 bases. The sequences come from CD4+ or CD8+ T cells sorted from blood, collected in a trial of the OX40 agonist ivuxolimab. The CDR3 DNA follows: TGCAGCGTTGAAGAAGGGGGCGGCTACAATGAGCAGTTCTTC. It is translated as CSVEEGGGYNEQFF.